A selection of T cell receptor beta chains follows, all from one sample in a study of blood T cells in healthy people across ages. From the 5' RACE reads, TCRdb called clonotypes with MiXCR, one entry per CDR3 protein. The sample yields about a million distinct CDR3 sequences, 30% to 40% seen once. The sequencing input was blood. The receptors originated from a young man in good health. Each CDR3 is given with its conserved first and last residue. A D gene is named only where the DNA matches it firmly. Clone size, where shown, is once, few, many, or a class for clones that have expanded.

d_gene: TRBD1
j_gene: TRBJ2-3
v_gene: TRBV12-3/TRBV12-4
abundance: NA
CDR3nt: TGTGCCAGCGGACGGGACAGGGTTGGAGTGGATACGCAGTATTTT
CDR3aa: CASGRDRVGVDTQYF

d_gene: NA
j_gene: TRBJ2-7
v_gene: TRBV5-1
abundance: NA
CDR3nt: TGCGCCAGCATGTCAGGGGGGGGAACCTACAATGAGCAGTACTTC
CDR3aa: CASMSGGGTYNEQYF

d_gene: NA
j_gene: TRBJ1-1
v_gene: TRBV12-3/TRBV12-4
abundance: few
CDR3nt: TGTGCCAGCGGAACAGGGAATCGAGCTTTCTTT
CDR3aa: CASGTGNRAFF

d_gene: TRBD2
j_gene: TRBJ2-7
v_gene: TRBV4-2
abundance: few
CDR3nt: TGTGCCAGCAGCCAAGAGCAACTAGCGGGGGGAAAGAACAATGAGCAGTACTTC
CDR3aa: CASSQEQLAGGKNNEQYF

d_gene: NA
j_gene: TRBJ2-1
v_gene: TRBV5-1
abundance: few
CDR3nt: TGCGCCAGCAGCTTGATGACGGGGGTCTACAATGAGCAGTTCTTC
CDR3aa: CASSLMTGVYNEQFF

d_gene: NA
j_gene: TRBJ1-2
v_gene: TRBV4-3
abundance: NA
CDR3nt: TGCGCCAGCAGTTTTCGGGGGGAATCTAACTATGGCTACACCTTC
CDR3aa: CASSFRGESNYGYTF

d_gene: TRBD2
j_gene: TRBJ2-5
v_gene: TRBV6-5
abundance: NA
CDR3nt: TGTGCCAGCAGTTACACTCTAGCGGGGGGAGAGACCCAGTACTTC
CDR3aa: CASSYTLAGGETQYF

d_gene: NA
j_gene: TRBJ2-1
v_gene: TRBV9
abundance: few
CDR3nt: TGTGCCAGCAGCGTGGACTCAGCCCACAATGAGCAGTTCTTC
CDR3aa: CASSVDSAHNEQFF

d_gene: TRBD1
j_gene: TRBJ2-3
v_gene: TRBV2
abundance: few
CDR3nt: TGTGCCAGCAGCCGGGACAGGTTAACCCGCCGGACAAGCACAGATACGCAGTATTTT
CDR3aa: CASSRDRLTRRTSTDTQYF

d_gene: NA
j_gene: TRBJ2-7
v_gene: TRBV20-1
abundance: NA
CDR3nt: TGCAGTGCTAGAAAGTTCGGGAGACAGGGTGGTTACGAGCAGTACTTC
CDR3aa: CSARKFGRQGGYEQYF

d_gene: NA
j_gene: TRBJ1-1
v_gene: TRBV7-8
abundance: NA
CDR3nt: TGTGCCAGCAGCTTAGGGTCGGTCTTCAGGGATCGTTACACTGAAGCTTTCTTT
CDR3aa: CASSLGSVFRDRYTEAFF

d_gene: NA
j_gene: TRBJ2-7
v_gene: TRBV27
abundance: NA
CDR3nt: TGTGCCAGCAGTTTATCACTCGAGGAGCAGTACTTC
CDR3aa: CASSLSLEEQYF

d_gene: NA
j_gene: TRBJ2-5
v_gene: TRBV9
abundance: many
CDR3nt: TGTGCCAGCAGCGTAGCGTTAGGGGAGACCCAGTACTTC
CDR3aa: CASSVALGETQYF

d_gene: NA
j_gene: TRBJ1-1
v_gene: TRBV15
abundance: NA
CDR3nt: TGTGCCACCAGCCCGGGGTCGGTCGCTGAAGCTTTCTTT
CDR3aa: CATSPGSVAEAFF

d_gene: NA
j_gene: TRBJ1-4
v_gene: TRBV9
abundance: NA
CDR3nt: TGTGCCAGCAGCGTAGCGGCAGGCGGGGGTGAAAAACTGTTTTTT
CDR3aa: CASSVAAGGGEKLFF

d_gene: NA
j_gene: TRBJ1-5
v_gene: TRBV20-1
abundance: few
CDR3nt: TGCAGTGCTAACAGCTACAATCAGCCCCAGCATTTT
CDR3aa: CSANSYNQPQHF

d_gene: NA
j_gene: TRBJ1-2
v_gene: TRBV20-1
abundance: few
CDR3nt: TGCAGTGCTAGTCTTATCGAGCAGTTCTATGGCTACACCTTC
CDR3aa: CSASLIEQFYGYTF

d_gene: NA
j_gene: TRBJ1-1
v_gene: TRBV27
abundance: NA
CDR3nt: TGTGCCAGCAGTTTAGTAAGGTTTCGACATCCTCTGAACACTGAAGCTTTCTTT
CDR3aa: CASSLVRFRHPLNTEAFF

d_gene: TRBD1
j_gene: TRBJ2-1
v_gene: TRBV10-3
abundance: many
CDR3nt: TGTGCCATCAAGGGACAGGAGATGGATGAGCAGTTCTTC
CDR3aa: CAIKGQEMDEQFF

d_gene: NA
j_gene: TRBJ2-1
v_gene: TRBV20-1
abundance: NA
CDR3nt: TGCAGTGCTAGGAGAAATCCTCCCTGGGATGAGCAGTTCTTC
CDR3aa: CSARRNPPWDEQFF

d_gene: NA
j_gene: TRBJ1-5
v_gene: TRBV4-1
abundance: NA
CDR3nt: TGCGCCAGCAGCCCCGTTAGCGGGTTCGGGCCCCAGCATTTT
CDR3aa: CASSPVSGFGPQHF

d_gene: TRBD1
j_gene: TRBJ1-2
v_gene: TRBV6-1
abundance: few
CDR3nt: TGTGCCAGCAGTCACCGGGACAGGGGTTTCTACACCTTC
CDR3aa: CASSHRDRGFYTF

d_gene: TRBD1
j_gene: TRBJ1-5
v_gene: TRBV28
abundance: NA
CDR3nt: TGTGCCAGCAGACAGTCACAGGGGCTCCTGGCTGGTCAGCCCCAGCATTTT
CDR3aa: CASRQSQGLLAGQPQHF

d_gene: NA
j_gene: TRBJ2-3
v_gene: TRBV6-5
abundance: few
CDR3nt: TGTGCCAGCAGCATAGAAAAAAGCACAGATACGCAGTATTTT
CDR3aa: CASSIEKSTDTQYF

d_gene: TRBD1
j_gene: TRBJ2-7
v_gene: TRBV14
abundance: NA
CDR3nt: TGTGCCAGCAGCGATTCGGGGACAGGGGTTATCTACGAGCAGTACTTC
CDR3aa: CASSDSGTGVIYEQYF

d_gene: TRBD1
j_gene: TRBJ2-1
v_gene: TRBV14
abundance: NA
CDR3nt: TGTGCCAGCAGCCGAACCCAGGGGGCGGAATGGAATGAGCAGTTCTTC
CDR3aa: CASSRTQGAEWNEQFF

d_gene: NA
j_gene: TRBJ1-4
v_gene: TRBV7-9
abundance: NA
CDR3nt: TGTGCCAGCAGCGGACCCAGTTTGGGTGAAAAACTGTTTTTT
CDR3aa: CASSGPSLGEKLFF

d_gene: NA
j_gene: TRBJ2-7
v_gene: TRBV20-1
abundance: few
CDR3nt: TGCAGTGCTAGAGGCCCGGTGAGGGAGTACGAGCAGTACTTC
CDR3aa: CSARGPVREYEQYF

d_gene: NA
j_gene: TRBJ1-2
v_gene: TRBV29-1
abundance: NA
CDR3nt: TGCAGCGTTGAAAGGCGTATCTATGGCTACACCTTC
CDR3aa: CSVERRIYGYTF

d_gene: NA
j_gene: TRBJ2-1
v_gene: TRBV20-1
abundance: NA
CDR3nt: TGCAGTGCCAAAGCATATAATGAGCAGTTCTTC
CDR3aa: CSAKAYNEQFF

d_gene: NA
j_gene: TRBJ2-6
v_gene: TRBV20-1
abundance: few
CDR3nt: TGCAGTGCTACTAACAGGACTGGGGCCAACGTCCTGACTTTC
CDR3aa: CSATNRTGANVLTF

d_gene: NA
j_gene: TRBJ1-1
v_gene: TRBV7-2
abundance: NA
CDR3nt: TGTGCCAGCAGCTTAGTTAGGGAGAGCACTGAAGCTTTCTTT
CDR3aa: CASSLVRESTEAFF

d_gene: TRBD1
j_gene: TRBJ2-1
v_gene: TRBV7-3
abundance: NA
CDR3nt: TGTGCCAGCACCCCGGGACAGGGGGTGTATGAGCAGTTCTTC
CDR3aa: CASTPGQGVYEQFF

d_gene: NA
j_gene: TRBJ1-4
v_gene: TRBV29-1
abundance: few
CDR3nt: TGCAGCGTTGACGGCGGCGGGGAAAAACTGTTTTTT
CDR3aa: CSVDGGGEKLFF

d_gene: NA
j_gene: TRBJ2-1
v_gene: TRBV7-9
abundance: NA
CDR3nt: TGTGCCAGCAGCTTAGCCGGGCTCCAAGAGACCCAGTTCTTC
CDR3aa: CASSLAGLQETQFF

d_gene: TRBD2
j_gene: TRBJ2-3
v_gene: TRBV7-8
abundance: NA
CDR3nt: TGTGCCAGCAGCCCATGGGGGACTAGCGATACGCAGTATTTT
CDR3aa: CASSPWGTSDTQYF

d_gene: NA
j_gene: TRBJ1-6
v_gene: TRBV10-3
abundance: NA
CDR3nt: TGTGCCCCTCCCGAGGCCAACGCCGAAATTGCTTATAATTCACCCCTCCACTTT
CDR3aa: CAPPEANAEIAYNSPLHF

d_gene: NA
j_gene: TRBJ1-1
v_gene: TRBV4-3
abundance: NA
CDR3nt: TGCGCCAGCAGCCCCATCCCCGACAGCCTCAACACTGAAGCTTTCTTT
CDR3aa: CASSPIPDSLNTEAFF

d_gene: TRBD1
j_gene: TRBJ1-5
v_gene: TRBV4-1
abundance: NA
CDR3nt: TGCGCCAACAGCCTCGTTGGACAGGGGAATCAGCCCCAGCATTTT
CDR3aa: CANSLVGQGNQPQHF

d_gene: TRBD2
j_gene: TRBJ2-1
v_gene: TRBV6-2/TRBV6-3
abundance: NA
CDR3nt: TGTGCCAGCAGTTCCGAACGGACTAGCGGGCCCTACAATGAGCAGTTCTTC
CDR3aa: CASSSERTSGPYNEQFF

d_gene: NA
j_gene: TRBJ2-3
v_gene: TRBV2
abundance: NA
CDR3nt: TGTGCCAGCAGTGAAGCAAGCGGGCCAGATACGCAGTATTTT
CDR3aa: CASSEASGPDTQYF

d_gene: NA
j_gene: TRBJ1-6
v_gene: TRBV25-1
abundance: NA
CDR3nt: TGTGCCAGCAGTGACCTCCAAGACGGATATAATTCACCCCTCCACTTT
CDR3aa: CASSDLQDGYNSPLHF

d_gene: NA
j_gene: TRBJ2-1
v_gene: TRBV29-1
abundance: NA
CDR3nt: TGCAGCGTTGAAGATCCGGCAACATCCTACAATGAGCAGTTCTTC
CDR3aa: CSVEDPATSYNEQFF

d_gene: NA
j_gene: TRBJ1-1
v_gene: TRBV4-3
abundance: few
CDR3nt: TGCGCCAGCAGCCAAGATATTGCCCGGGAGAACACTGAAGCTTTCTTT
CDR3aa: CASSQDIARENTEAFF

d_gene: TRBD1
j_gene: TRBJ1-2
v_gene: TRBV6-5
abundance: NA
CDR3nt: TGTGCCAGCAGGGACAGGGGGAACTATGGCTACACCTTC
CDR3aa: CASRDRGNYGYTF

d_gene: NA
j_gene: TRBJ1-2
v_gene: TRBV5-1
abundance: few
CDR3nt: TGCGCCAGCAGCTTGGAAGGGGGAGATTCCTATGGCTACACCTTC
CDR3aa: CASSLEGGDSYGYTF

d_gene: NA
j_gene: TRBJ2-4
v_gene: TRBV6-5
abundance: NA
CDR3nt: TGTGCCAGCAGCCGACAGGACGGGGCCAAAAACATTCATTACTTC
CDR3aa: CASSRQDGAKNIHYF

d_gene: TRBD1
j_gene: TRBJ1-2
v_gene: TRBV3-1
abundance: few
CDR3nt: TGTGCCAGCAGCCAAGAGACAGGGGTGGGTTATGGCTACACCTTC
CDR3aa: CASSQETGVGYGYTF

d_gene: TRBD2
j_gene: TRBJ2-1
v_gene: TRBV28
abundance: NA
CDR3nt: TGTGCCAGCAGTTTATGGACTAGCGGGAGTGGGTTCTTC
CDR3aa: CASSLWTSGSGFF

d_gene: NA
j_gene: TRBJ1-1
v_gene: TRBV20-1
abundance: NA
CDR3nt: TGCAGTGCCAGGTGGGATCTAACCACTGAAGCTTTCTTT
CDR3aa: CSARWDLTTEAFF

d_gene: NA
j_gene: TRBJ2-7
v_gene: TRBV20-1
abundance: few
CDR3nt: TGCAGTGCTAGAGAAGGGAGCCAGATTTACGAGCAGTACTTC
CDR3aa: CSAREGSQIYEQYF

d_gene: NA
j_gene: TRBJ2-5
v_gene: TRBV5-6
abundance: NA
CDR3nt: TGTGCCAGCAGCTTGATCATCGGGGACCAAGAGACCCAGTACTTC
CDR3aa: CASSLIIGDQETQYF

d_gene: NA
j_gene: TRBJ1-6
v_gene: TRBV11-2
abundance: NA
CDR3nt: TGTGCCAGCAGCTCAGTTCCGGATTCACCCCTCCACTTT
CDR3aa: CASSSVPDSPLHF

d_gene: NA
j_gene: TRBJ2-5
v_gene: TRBV7-2
abundance: NA
CDR3nt: TGTGCCGGCAGCTTAGTGTCCGAACAAGAGACCCAGTACTTC
CDR3aa: CAGSLVSEQETQYF

d_gene: TRBD2
j_gene: TRBJ2-1
v_gene: TRBV6-2/TRBV6-3
abundance: NA
CDR3nt: TGTGCCAGCTTACTAGCGGATGAGCAGTTCTTC
CDR3aa: CASLLADEQFF

d_gene: TRBD1
j_gene: TRBJ1-2
v_gene: TRBV4-2
abundance: many
CDR3nt: TGTGCCAGCAGCCAAGATCAGGGGGTCAGCTATGGCTACACCTTC
CDR3aa: CASSQDQGVSYGYTF

d_gene: NA
j_gene: TRBJ1-4
v_gene: TRBV7-9
abundance: NA
CDR3nt: TGTGCCAGCAGCATCCGGGGACTCGCTGAAAAACTGTTTTTT
CDR3aa: CASSIRGLAEKLFF